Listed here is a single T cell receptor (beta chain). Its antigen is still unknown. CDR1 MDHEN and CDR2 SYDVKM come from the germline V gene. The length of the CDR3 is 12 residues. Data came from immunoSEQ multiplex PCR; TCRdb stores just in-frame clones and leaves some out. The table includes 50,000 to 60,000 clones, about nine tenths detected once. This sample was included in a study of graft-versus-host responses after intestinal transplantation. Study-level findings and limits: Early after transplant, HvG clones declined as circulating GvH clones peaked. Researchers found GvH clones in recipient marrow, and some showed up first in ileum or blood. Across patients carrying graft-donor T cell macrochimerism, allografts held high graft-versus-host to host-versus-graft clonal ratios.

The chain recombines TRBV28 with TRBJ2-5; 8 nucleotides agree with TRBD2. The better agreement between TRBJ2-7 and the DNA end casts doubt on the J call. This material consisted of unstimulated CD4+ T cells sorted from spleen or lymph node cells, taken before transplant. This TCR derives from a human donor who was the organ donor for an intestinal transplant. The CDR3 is CASSTSGYEQYF. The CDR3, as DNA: TGTGCCAGCAGTACTAGCGGCTACGAGCAGTACTTC.